A single sample is the source of the 32 T cell receptor beta chains below, sequenced in a study of blood T cell repertoires in COVID-19. The method was immunoSEQ multiplex PCR; TCRdb's version includes in-frame clones alone and lacks a portion of them. The sample consists of approximately 210,000 clones, roughly 86% of them appearing once. The sequenced material came from peripheral blood. The receptor source for this set is a woman aged 40 to 55 with acute or convalescent COVID-19.

This chain joins TRBV27 and TRBJ2-7, with 7 bases identical to TRBD1. Germline V gene lookup returns CDR1 MNHEY and CDR2 SMNVEV (reference sequence). The length of the CDR3 is 15 residues. V lost 6 bases, J lost 2 bases, and 10 bases stayed unmatched. The CDR3 loop is CASRPYGQAPYEQYF. The CDR3 DNA reads TGTGCCAGCAGACCCTACGGACAGGCGCCCTACGAGCAGTACTTC.

This chain joins TRBV11-2 and TRBJ2-2; 8 positions match TRBD2. The J segment lost 0 bases and the V segment lost 7 bases, leaving 13 bases of the junction unmatched. The CDR3 has 18 amino acids. Germline V gene data show CDR1 as SGHAT and CDR2 as FQNNGV. The CDR3 DNA follows: TGTGCCAGCACCCTAAGGAGCGGGGGATACTCGAACACCGGGGAGCTGTTTTTT. Translated, it gives CASTLRSGGYSNTGELFF.

V gene TRBV25-1 combines with J gene TRBJ1-1, with D tentatively TRBD1 (6 bases). With 6 bases removed from V and 4 bases from J, the gap between germline ends came to 15 bases. This CDR3 has 14 amino acids. The germline CDR1 and CDR2 sequences are MGHDK and SYGVNS. The CDR3 sequence: CASSNQGWGTEAFF. The CDR3 DNA sequence: TGTGCCAGCAGCAACCAGGGGTGGGGCACTGAAGCTTTCTTT.

The rearrangement joins TRBV29-1 to TRBJ1-1; 7 positions match TRBD1. Germline trimming cut 4 bases from V and 2 bases from J; bases unmatched to any gene: 7. This CDR3 has 14 amino acids. The germline CDR1 and CDR2 sequences are SQVTM and ANQGSEA. CDR3: CSVGAQGVNTEAFF. CDR3 coding DNA: TGCAGCGTTGGGGCCCAGGGGGTAAACACTGAAGCTTTCTTT.

This clone was seen a few times. This chain joins TRBV9 and TRBJ1-2; D gene uncertain. CDR1 is SGDLS, CDR2 YYNGEE, per germline. There are 11 residues in the CDR3. The ends were cut back, 3 bases at V and 3 bases at J, with 3 bases in the middle. The chain's CDR3 is CASSAYYGYTF. The DNA for the CDR3 is TGTGCCAGCAGCGCCTACTATGGCTACACCTTC.

The chain is built from TRBV7-9 and TRBJ1-2, with D hard to call. The length of the CDR3 is 15 residues. Germline CDR1 and CDR2: SEHNR and FQNEAQ (reference sequence). Trimming removed 5 bases at V and 5 bases at J, with 18 bases between. CDR3 sequence reads: CASSGHELRIYGYTF. The CDR3 DNA reads TGTGCCAGCAGCGGGCACGAACTTCGAATTTATGGCTACACCTTC.

The chain is built from TRBV19 and TRBJ1-5; unclear D gene. Germline-derived CDR1 and CDR2 are LNHDA and SQIVND (reference sequence). The CDR3 sequence is 16 residues long. Trimming took off 6 bases at V and 0 bases at J, with 15 bases between the two ends. The CDR3 DNA follows: TGTGCCAGTAGCCCGTCGGGTGGAGATAGCAATCAGCCCCAGCATTTT. Amino acids: CASSPSGGDSNQPQHF.

This clone came up once. This chain joins TRBV7-2 and TRBJ1-5; D call uncertain. Germline assignment: CDR1 SGHTA and CDR2 FQGNSA. Between the trimmed V and J ends, which lost 5 bases and 3 bases, there was a span of 14 bases. The CDR3 runs 15 residues. DNA for the CDR3: TGTGCCAGCAGCCCTAGCTCGGGCCCCAATCAGCCCCAGCATTTT. It codes for CASSPSSGPNQPQHF.

This clone was seen once. The chain carries TRBV6-4 and TRBJ2-5; a weak D match, TRBD2 (6 bases). The CDR3 loop spans 19 amino acids. V was cut by 5 bases and J by 6 bases, with 31 bases left in between. Germline V gives CDR1 MRHNA, CDR2 SNTAGT. CDR3 sequence: CASSRSMGSGERGGKTQYF. CDR3 nucleotides: TGTGCCAGCAGTCGGAGCATGGGATCGGGAGAGAGGGGTGGGAAGACCCAGTACTTC.

The CDR3 bases are TGTGCCAGCAACTCTTGGGAGACACGGCGATACGAGCAGTACTTC. Residues: CASNSWETRRYEQYF. J is TRBJ2-7 and V is TRBV6-1; TRBD2 might be the D (5 bases). The CDR3 consists of 15 residues. V lost 7 bases, J lost 4 bases, and 20 bases lay in between. The germline V gene has CDR1 MNHNS and CDR2 SASEGT.

The V call is TRBV6-6, the J call TRBJ1-1; TRBD1 matches 9 bases. CDR3 length: 14 amino acids. CDR1 MNHNY and CDR2 SVGAGI come from the germline V gene (reference sequence). V lost 4 bases, J lost 3 bases, and 3 bases stayed unmatched. As DNA, the CDR3 is TGTGCCAGCAGTTGGGACAGGGTGGACACTGAAGCTTTCTTT. It encodes CASSWDRVDTEAFF.

The V call is TRBV7-9, the J call TRBJ2-7, with D perhaps matching TRBD2 (7 bases). CDR3 size: 14 residues. Germline CDR1 is SEHNR and CDR2 is FQNEAQ (reference sequence). V lost 6 bases to trimming and J lost 3 bases, with 15 bases between them. DNA for the CDR3: TGTGCCAGCAGTTTCCAGGGAGGGGGCTACGAGCAGTACTTC. Translation gives CASSFQGGGYEQYF.

The chain recombines TRBV6-6 with TRBJ1-5, with D perhaps matching TRBD1 (6 bases). Trimming removed 0 bases at V and 6 bases at J, with 9 bases between. Germline CDR1 reads MNHNY; CDR2 reads SVGAGI (reference sequence). The CDR3 has 14 amino acids. This CDR3 is CASSYSLGAQPQHF. For the CDR3, the DNA is TGTGCCAGCAGTTACTCTCTGGGGGCTCAGCCCCAGCATTTT.

This chain joins TRBV11-2 and TRBJ1-5; tentatively, D is TRBD1 (5 bases). The CDR3 is 17 amino acids. Trimming left V 4 bases short and J 0 bases short, with 16 bases between. The germline CDR1 and CDR2 sequences are SGHAT and FQNNGV. The CDR3 DNA reads as TGTGCCAGCAGCTCAGGCGGGGGGGAGGTTAGCAATCAGCCCCAGCATTTT. Protein sequence: CASSSGGGEVSNQPQHF. Combining the CDR3 with reference TRBV11-2 and TRBJ1-5 gives the whole variable domain EAGVAQSPRYKIIEKRQSVAFWCNPISGHATLYWYQQILGQGPKLLIQFQNNGVVDDSQLPKDRFSAERLKGVDSTLKIQPAKLEDSAVYLCASSSGGGEVSNQPQHFGDGTRLSIL.

The chain uses TRBV30 and TRBJ2-7; 8 positions agree with TRBD1. CDR1 GTSNPN and CDR2 SVGIG come from the germline V gene (reference sequence). CDR3 length: 13 amino acids. V gave up 4 bases and J gave up 0 bases; unmatched junction bases: 2. The CDR3 nucleotides are TGTGCCTGGAACAGGGGGGTCTCCTACGAGCAGTACTTC. It codes for CAWNRGVSYEQYF.

The chain recombines TRBV12-5 with TRBJ2-5, with D possibly being TRBD2 (5 bases). V lost 3 bases and J lost 2, with 7 bases in between. The CDR3 has 13 residues. Germline lookup yields CDR1 LGHNT and CDR2 FRNRAP. CDR3 DNA: TGTGCTAGTGGTTTACGGGGTCAAGAGACCCAGTACTTC. It translates to CASGLRGQETQYF. The full variable domain, with the rest looked up from reference TRBV12-5 and TRBJ2-5, is DARVTQTPRHKVTEMGQEVTMRCQPILGHNTVFWYRQTMMQGLELLAYFRNRAPLDDSGMPKDRFSAEMPDATLATLKIQPSEPRDSAVYFCASGLRGQETQYFGPGTRLLVL.

There are a few counts of this clone. The chain joins TRBV10-3 to TRBJ2-5, with TRBD2 identical over 13 bases. The CDR3 is 15 residues long. Germline CDR1 reads ENHRY; CDR2 reads SYGVKD. V lost 6 bases, J lost 5 bases, and 6 bases stayed unmatched. CDR3 sequence reads: CAISAGTSGIETQYF. The CDR3 DNA follows: TGTGCCATCAGCGCCGGGACTAGCGGGATTGAGACCCAGTACTTC.

This clone was seen only once. The rearrangement links TRBV9 to TRBJ2-3, with D maybe TRBD2 (5 bases). The germline V gene has CDR1 SGDLS and CDR2 YYNGEE. Trimming cost V 5 bases and J 2 bases, with 9 bases left between them. CDR3 length equals 13 residues. The CDR3 bases are TGTGCCAGCAGGAGCGGCCACACAGATACGCAGTATTTT. Amino acids: CASRSGHTDTQYF. The full variable domain, completed using reference TRBV9 and TRBJ2-3, is DSGVTQTPKHLITATGQRVTLRCSPRSGDLSVYWYQQSLDQGLQFLIQYYNGEERAKGNILERFSAQQFPDLHSELNLSSLELGDSALYFCASRSGHTDTQYFGPGTRLTVL.

J is TRBJ1-2 and V is TRBV6-5; 9 bases line up with TRBD1. Losses at the gene ends were 6 bases for V and 2 bases for J; bases not matched to a gene: 7. The CDR3 is 15 residues long. In germline, CDR1 is MNHEY, CDR2 SVGAGI. The CDR3 loop is CASRRIGTGNYGYTF. For the CDR3, the DNA is TGTGCCAGCAGACGAATCGGGACAGGGAACTATGGCTACACCTTC.

This clone was seen just once. Additional DNA sequences in this sample encode the identical CDR3. This chain joins TRBV5-1 and TRBJ1-5, with TRBD1 matching over 7 bases. J was trimmed by 1 base and V by 1 base; bases with no gene match: 2. The CDR3 is made up of 15 amino acids. Germline assignment: CDR1 SGHRS and CDR2 YFSETQ. The CDR3 nucleotides are TGCGCCAGCAGCTTGTCGGGACAGAGCAATCAGCCCCAGCATTTT. This encodes CASSLSGQSNQPQHF.

J is TRBJ2-1 and V is TRBV5-1, with 8 bases aligning to TRBD1. The CDR3 loop spans 12 amino acids. Germline V lookup: CDR1 SGHRS, CDR2 YFSETQ. J was trimmed by 9 bases and V by 7 bases; bases with no gene match: 6. In DNA form, the CDR3 reads TGCGCCAGCTCCCAGGGGGCAGGTGAGCAGTTCTTC. Translated, it gives CASSQGAGEQFF. The full variable domain, its missing parts supplied by reference TRBV5-1 and TRBJ2-1, is KAGVTQTPRYLIKTRGQQVTLSCSPISGHRSVSWYQQTPGQGLQFLFEYFSETQRNKGNFPGRFSGRQFSNSRSEMNVSTLELGDSALYLCASSQGAGEQFFGPGTRLTVL.

This clone was detected only once. The chain couples TRBV14 to TRBJ1-1; D not certain. Germline V gene lookup returns CDR1 SGHDN and CDR2 FVKESK. Trimming removed 6 bases from V and 7 bases from J, with 18 bases in between. The CDR3 sequence is 14 residues long. CDR3 residues: CASSLNQGYSEAFF. Written as DNA, the CDR3 is TGTGCCAGCAGTCTTAACCAAGGATACAGTGAAGCTTTCTTT.

V gene TRBV19 combines with J gene TRBJ1-3, with 10 bases lining up with TRBD1. The V gene's germline CDR1 is LNHDA and CDR2 SQIVND (reference sequence). V was pared by 5 bases and J by 2 bases, with 3 bases of the junction left unmatched. This CDR3 spans 15 amino acids. CDR3 nucleotides: TGTGCCAGTAGTTTCGACAGGGGGCCTGGAAACACCATATATTTT. Encoded protein: CASSFDRGPGNTIYF.

This clone has just a few counts. CDR3 protein: CASSYFQGGTDTQYF. In DNA form, the CDR3 reads TGTGCCAGCAGTTACTTCCAGGGAGGGACAGATACGCAGTATTTT. This chain connects TRBV6-2 or TRBV6-3 to TRBJ2-3, with 7 bases aligning to TRBD2. The CDR3 sequence is 15 residues long. The ends lost 1 base at V and 3 bases at J; junction bases unmatched: 4. Germline lookup yields CDR1 MNHEY and CDR2 SVGEGT.

The rearrangement links TRBV11-2 to TRBJ2-7, with D tentatively TRBD1 (5 bases). This CDR3 spans 14 amino acids. Trimming cost V 0 bases and J 2 bases, with 8 bases left between them. In germline, CDR1 is SGHAT, CDR2 FQNNGV. The CDR3 DNA follows: TGTGCCAGCAGCTTAGATGGGGCTGCCTACGAGCAGTACTTC. Translation gives CASSLDGAAYEQYF.

The chain recombines TRBV13 with TRBJ2-1; the match to TRBD2 covers 14 bases. The CDR3 length is 15 residues. V lost 5 bases and J lost 6; bases outside the gene matches: 3. From germline, CDR1 is PRHDT and CDR2 FYEKMQ (reference sequence). This CDR3 is CASSLTSGRANEQFF. CDR3 sequence (DNA): TGTGCCAGCAGCCTGACTAGCGGGAGGGCCAATGAGCAGTTCTTC.

The chain couples TRBV19 to TRBJ1-5; perhaps TRBD1 as D (5 bases). Trimming took off 7 bases at V and 0 bases at J, with 13 bases between the two ends. The CDR3 consists of 15 residues. Germline-derived CDR1 and CDR2 are LNHDA and SQIVND (reference sequence). The CDR3 is CASIKGGASNQPQHF. The CDR3 nucleotides read TGTGCCAGTATCAAGGGAGGGGCTAGCAATCAGCCCCAGCATTTT.

The V call is TRBV7-2, the J call TRBJ2-1; 12 bases map to TRBD2. After removal of 5 bases from V and 8 bases from J, the junction contained 13 bases not matched to a gene. This CDR3 is 17 amino acids long. Germline V gene data show CDR1 as SGHTA and CDR2 as FQGNSA. CDR3 sequence: CASSRPSLAGGGHEQFF. The CDR3 coding sequence is TGTGCCAGCAGCCGCCCAAGCCTAGCGGGGGGGGGCCATGAGCAGTTCTTC. Combining the CDR3 with reference TRBV7-2 and TRBJ2-1 gives the whole variable domain GAGVSQSPSNKVTEKGKDVELRCDPISGHTALYWYRQSLGQGLEFLIYFQGNSAPDKSGLPSDRFSAERTGGSVSTLTIQRTQQEDSAVYLCASSRPSLAGGGHEQFFGPGTRLTVL.

The gene calls are TRBV10-1 and TRBJ2-5; tentative D call: TRBD2 (6 bases). Germline values: CDR1 WNHNN, CDR2 SYGVQD (reference sequence). The CDR3 extends over 12 amino acids. Trimming shortened V by 7 bases and J by 5 bases, and 11 bases separated the two germline ends. The CDR3 coding sequence is TGCGCCAGCAAGGGAGGCTGTGAGACCCAGTACTTC. Protein product: CASKGGCETQYF.

A note on this clone: Additional DNA sequences in this sample encode the identical CDR3. The CDR3 reads CASSYSGAYEQYF. CDR3 sequence (DNA): TGTGCCAGCAGTTACTCCGGGGCCTACGAGCAGTACTTC. The chain couples TRBV6-5 to TRBJ2-7; D is possibly TRBD2 (5 bases). V lost 0 bases and J 2 bases, leaving 5 bases between the germline ends. Germline CDR1 MNHEY, CDR2 SVGAGI. CDR3 size: 13 residues.

The V and J genes are TRBV19 and TRBJ1-1; perhaps TRBD1 as D (6 bases). This CDR3 is built from 14 residues. Trimming took 9 bases from V and 2 from J, leaving 16 bases between them. Germline values: CDR1 LNHDA, CDR2 SQIVND (reference sequence). The CDR3 loop reads CASRRAGGNTEAFF. The CDR3 region has the DNA TGTGCCAGCCGCCGGGCGGGGGGCAACACTGAAGCTTTCTTT.

The rearrangement links TRBV5-5 to TRBJ2-5, with 7 positions matching TRBD1. The germline gives CDR1 SGHKS, CDR2 YYEKEE (reference sequence). The trim removed 4 bases at V and 5 bases at J, leaving 11 bases unmatched. This CDR3 is built from 15 residues. The CDR3 bases are TGTGCCAGCAGCCCGACAGAGGGGGCAGGGGAGACCCAGTACTTC. It yields the protein CASSPTEGAGETQYF.